A selection of T cell receptor beta chains follows, all from one sample in a study of T cell changes during pregnancy in multiple sclerosis. Measured with immunoSEQ multiplex PCR; TCRdb has only the in-frame clones, and not every one. The sample includes more than 60,000 clones, around nine tenths of them seen just once. Sample: CD4+ T cells from peripheral blood mononuclear cells, taken in the third trimester of pregnancy. These receptors all come from a female donor in good health, enrolled as a control in a pregnancy study. Both conserved end residues are part of each CDR3. Fields, in order: clone size, J gene, D gene, V gene, CDR3 protein, CDR3 DNA. The D gene is left open where the match is weak. Where a row states a size, it is once, few, many or the class of an expanded clone; other rows omit it.

. | TRBJ1-4 | TRBD1 | TRBV6-6 | CASTPGQAREKLFF | TGTGCCAGCACCCCCGGACAGGCCCGCGAAAAACTGTTTTTT
. | TRBJ1-1 | . | TRBV27 | CASSFEGVPVTEAFF | TGTGCCAGCAGTTTTGAAGGGGTCCCAGTCACTGAAGCTTTCTTT
. | TRBJ2-3 | . | TRBV30 | CAWNGETQYF | TGTGCCTGGAACGGGGAAACGCAGTATTTT
. | TRBJ1-5 | . | TRBV19 | CASSRRDGGQPQHF | TGTGCCAGTAGCAGGAGGGACGGAGGGCAGCCCCAGCATTTT
. | TRBJ1-5 | . | TRBV7-2 | CASSLGGGFRHQPQHF | TGTGCCAGCAGCTTAGGAGGTGGGTTTCGGCATCAGCCCCAGCATTTT
. | TRBJ2-3 | . | TRBV6-6 | CASSYREGTDTQYF | TGTGCCAGCAGTTACAGGGAGGGCACAGATACGCAGTATTTT
. | TRBJ2-3 | TRBD1 | TRBV14 | CASSPQGAGDTQYF | TGTGCCAGCAGCCCACAGGGGGCTGGAGATACGCAGTATTTT
. | TRBJ1-5 | TRBD1 | TRBV30 | CAWSSGTGGASNQPQHF | TGTGCCTGGAGTTCCGGGACAGGGGGAGCGAGCAATCAGCCCCAGCATTTT
. | TRBJ2-7 | TRBD2 | TRBV4-2 | CASSQDRASGGDSSYEQYF | TGTGCCAGCAGCCAAGATAGGGCTAGCGGGGGTGACAGCTCCTACGAGCAGTACTTC
once | TRBJ1-5 | . | TRBV5-6 | CASSLGQKTQPQHF | TGTGCCAGCAGCTTGGGACAGAAGACACAGCCCCAGCATTTT
. | TRBJ1-1 | . | TRBV4-3 | CASSQDRQATEAFF | TGCGCCAGCAGCCAAGATCGGCAGGCCACTGAAGCTTTCTTT
. | TRBJ2-7 | TRBD1 | TRBV11-2 | CASSLNTGQGHEQYF | TGTGCCAGCAGCTTGAACACGGGACAGGGACACGAGCAGTACTTC
. | TRBJ2-5 | TRBD1 | TRBV7-2 | CASSQQGAQETQYF | TGTGCCAGCAGTCAACAGGGGGCGCAGGAGACCCAGTACTTC
. | TRBJ1-2 | . | TRBV5-1 | CASSLRGLDYGYTF | TGCGCCAGCAGCTTGAGGGGCCTTGACTATGGCTACACCTTC
. | TRBJ1-4 | TRBD1 | TRBV5-5 | CASSFAGQGTNEKLFF | TGTGCCAGCAGCTTTGCGGGACAGGGCACTAATGAAAAACTGTTTTTT